The clone carrying this T cell receptor (beta chain) appeared a few times. The antigen is unknown. The entry originates in a study of Ad26.COV2.S vaccination and SARS-CoV-2 variants. Study context: Each vaccinee took Ad26.COV2.S intramuscularly, once or twice 56 days apart.

The CDR3 has 15 residues. Trimming cost V 5 bases and J 5 bases; bases outside gene matches: 9. Germline CDR1 MNHEY, CDR2 SVGEGT. TCRdb keeps only in-frame clones here, not all; method: immunoSEQ multiplex PCR. The sample includes about 420,000 clones, approximately 87% of them seen just once. Indicated treatment: roughly 20 received Ad26.COV2.S at low or high dose, single or two shots; several received placebo; per-sample allocation not given. Day 63 after the first vaccine or placebo injection was the time point for sampling. Boston supplied an adult donor aged 18-55 years. It was Wuhan-strain SARS-CoV-2 spike that the Ad26 vaccine vector expressed. Study-wide results and limits: Estimates derived from TCR breadth and depth analyses may have underestimated total T cell responses.

Here the sequenced sample was peripheral blood, taken in a trial of Ad26.COV2.S vaccine versus placebo. V and J are TRBV6-2 or TRBV6-3 and TRBJ1-2; TRBD1 matches 9 bases. This TCR came from a person aged 18 to 65 who received the Ad26.COV2.S COVID-19 vaccine or a placebo. In DNA form, the CDR3 reads TGTGCCAGCAGTGATGCCGGGACAGGGACGTATGGCTACACCTTC. Amino acid sequence: CASSDAGTGTYGYTF.